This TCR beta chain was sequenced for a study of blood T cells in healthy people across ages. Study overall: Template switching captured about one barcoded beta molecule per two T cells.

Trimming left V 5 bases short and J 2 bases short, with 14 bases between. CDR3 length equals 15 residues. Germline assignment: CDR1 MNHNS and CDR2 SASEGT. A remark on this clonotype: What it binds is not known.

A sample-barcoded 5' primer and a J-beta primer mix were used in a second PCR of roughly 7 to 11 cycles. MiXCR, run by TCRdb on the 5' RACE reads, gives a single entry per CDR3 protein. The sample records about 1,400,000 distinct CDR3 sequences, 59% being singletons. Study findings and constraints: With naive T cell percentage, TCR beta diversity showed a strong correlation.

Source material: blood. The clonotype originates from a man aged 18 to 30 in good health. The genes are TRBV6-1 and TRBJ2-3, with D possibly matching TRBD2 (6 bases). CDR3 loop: CASSRGKPTTDTQYF. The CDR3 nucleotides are TGTGCCAGCAGTCGCGGGAAGCCGACCACAGATACGCAGTATTTT.